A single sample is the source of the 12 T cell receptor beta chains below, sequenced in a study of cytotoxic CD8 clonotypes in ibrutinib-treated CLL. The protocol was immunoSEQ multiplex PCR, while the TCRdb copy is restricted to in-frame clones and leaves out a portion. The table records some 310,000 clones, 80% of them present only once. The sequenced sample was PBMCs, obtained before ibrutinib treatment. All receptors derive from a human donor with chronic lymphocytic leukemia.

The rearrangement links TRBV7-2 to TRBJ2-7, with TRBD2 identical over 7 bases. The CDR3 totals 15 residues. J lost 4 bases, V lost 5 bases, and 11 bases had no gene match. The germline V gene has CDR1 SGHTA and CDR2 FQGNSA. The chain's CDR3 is CASSRRGGTVYEQYF. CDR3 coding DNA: TGTGCCAGCAGCCGGAGGGGAGGGACTGTGTACGAGCAGTACTTC.

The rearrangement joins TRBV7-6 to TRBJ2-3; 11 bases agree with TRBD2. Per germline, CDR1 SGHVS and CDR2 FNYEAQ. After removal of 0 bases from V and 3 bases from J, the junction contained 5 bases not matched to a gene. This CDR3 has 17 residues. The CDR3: CASSLATSGEGTDTQYF. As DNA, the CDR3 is TGTGCCAGCAGCTTAGCGACTAGCGGGGAGGGGACAGATACGCAGTATTTT.

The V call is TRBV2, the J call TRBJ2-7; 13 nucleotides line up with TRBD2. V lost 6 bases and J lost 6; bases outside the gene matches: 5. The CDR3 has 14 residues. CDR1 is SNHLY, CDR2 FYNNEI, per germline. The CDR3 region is CASSGLAGVREQYF. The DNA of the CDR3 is TGTGCCAGCAGCGGACTAGCGGGAGTGCGCGAGCAGTACTTC.

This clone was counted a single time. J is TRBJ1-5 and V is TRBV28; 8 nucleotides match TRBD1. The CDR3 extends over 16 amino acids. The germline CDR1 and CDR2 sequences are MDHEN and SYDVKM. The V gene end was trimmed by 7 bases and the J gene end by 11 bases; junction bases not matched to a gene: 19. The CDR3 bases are TGTGCCAGCAAAAAACCGGGACAGGTGATGTTTAAGTCCCAGCATTTT. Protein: CASKKPGQVMFKSQHF.

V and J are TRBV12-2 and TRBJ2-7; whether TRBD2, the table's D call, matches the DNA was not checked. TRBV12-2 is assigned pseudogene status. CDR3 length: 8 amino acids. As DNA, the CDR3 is TGTGCAACCCTCGAGCAGTACTTC. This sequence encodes CATLEQYF.

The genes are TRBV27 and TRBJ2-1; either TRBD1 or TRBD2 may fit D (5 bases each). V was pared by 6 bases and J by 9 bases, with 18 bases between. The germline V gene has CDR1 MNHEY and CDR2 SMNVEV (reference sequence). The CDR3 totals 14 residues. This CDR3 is CASRKGPQGVEQFF. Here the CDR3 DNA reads TGTGCCAGCAGAAAGGGACCGCAAGGGGTTGAGCAGTTCTTC.

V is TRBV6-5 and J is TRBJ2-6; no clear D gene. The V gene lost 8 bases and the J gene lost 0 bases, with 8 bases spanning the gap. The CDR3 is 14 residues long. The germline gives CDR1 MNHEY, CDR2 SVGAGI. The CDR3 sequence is CASLKNSGANVLTF. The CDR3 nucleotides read TGTGCCAGCCTAAAAAACTCTGGGGCCAACGTCCTGACTTTC.

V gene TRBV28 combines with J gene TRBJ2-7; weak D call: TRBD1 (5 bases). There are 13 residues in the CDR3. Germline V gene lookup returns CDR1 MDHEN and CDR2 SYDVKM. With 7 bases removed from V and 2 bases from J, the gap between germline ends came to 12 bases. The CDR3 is CASTRQLAYEQYF. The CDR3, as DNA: TGTGCCAGCACCAGACAGTTAGCCTACGAGCAGTACTTC. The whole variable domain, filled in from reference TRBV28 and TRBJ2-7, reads DVKVTQSSRYLVKRTGEKVFLECVQDMDHENMFWYRQDPGLGLRLIYFSYDVKMKEKGDIPEGYSVSREKKERFSLILESASTNQTSMYLCASTRQLAYEQYFGPGTRLTVT.

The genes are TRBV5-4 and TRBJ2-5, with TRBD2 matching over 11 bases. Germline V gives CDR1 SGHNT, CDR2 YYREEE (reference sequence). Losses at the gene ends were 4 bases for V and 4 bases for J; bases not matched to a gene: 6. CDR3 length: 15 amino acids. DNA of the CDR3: TGTGCCAGCAGCATTCGGACTAGCGGGCTAGAGACCCAGTACTTC. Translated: CASSIRTSGLETQYF.

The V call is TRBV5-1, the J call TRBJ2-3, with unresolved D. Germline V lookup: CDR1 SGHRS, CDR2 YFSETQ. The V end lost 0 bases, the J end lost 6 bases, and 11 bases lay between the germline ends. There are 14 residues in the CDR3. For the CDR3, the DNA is TGCGCCAGCAGCTTGGGCAGCCTGGAGGATACGCAGTATTTT. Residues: CASSLGSLEDTQYF.

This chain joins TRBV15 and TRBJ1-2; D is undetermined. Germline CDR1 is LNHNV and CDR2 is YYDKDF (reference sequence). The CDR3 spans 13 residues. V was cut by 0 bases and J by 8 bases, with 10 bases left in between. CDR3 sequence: CATSRDVQFGYTF. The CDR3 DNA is TGTGCCACCAGCAGAGATGTCCAGTTCGGCTACACCTTC.

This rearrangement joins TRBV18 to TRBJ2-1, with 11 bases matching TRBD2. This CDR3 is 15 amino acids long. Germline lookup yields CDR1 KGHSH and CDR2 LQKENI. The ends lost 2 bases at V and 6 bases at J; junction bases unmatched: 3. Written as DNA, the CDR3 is TGTGCCAGCTCACCAAGAACTAGCGGGAGCAATGAGCAGTTCTTC. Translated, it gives CASSPRTSGSNEQFF. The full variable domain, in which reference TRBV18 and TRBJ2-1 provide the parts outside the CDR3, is NAGVMQNPRHLVRRRGQEARLRCSPMKGHSHVYWYRQLPEEGLKFMVYLQKENIIDESGMPKERFSAEFPKEGPSILRIQQVVRGDSAAYFCASSPRTSGSNEQFFGPGTRLTVL.